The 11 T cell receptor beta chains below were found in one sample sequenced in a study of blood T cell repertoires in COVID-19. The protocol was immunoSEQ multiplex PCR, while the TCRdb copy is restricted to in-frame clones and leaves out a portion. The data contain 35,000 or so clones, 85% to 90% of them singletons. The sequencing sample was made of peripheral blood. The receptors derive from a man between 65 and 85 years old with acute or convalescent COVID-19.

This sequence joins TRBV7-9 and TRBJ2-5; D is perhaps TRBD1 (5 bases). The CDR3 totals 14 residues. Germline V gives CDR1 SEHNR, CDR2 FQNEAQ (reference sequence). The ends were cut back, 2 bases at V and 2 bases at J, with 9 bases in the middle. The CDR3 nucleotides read TGTGCCAGCAGCTTACTCGACAGACAAGAGACCCAGTACTTC. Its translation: CASSLLDRQETQYF.

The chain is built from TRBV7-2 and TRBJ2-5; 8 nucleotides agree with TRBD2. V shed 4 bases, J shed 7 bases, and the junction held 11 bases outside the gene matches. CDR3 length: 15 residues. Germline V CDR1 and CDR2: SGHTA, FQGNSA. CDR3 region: CASSSRGGGLLTQYF. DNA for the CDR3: TGTGCCAGCAGCTCCCGGGGGGGCGGTCTATTGACCCAGTACTTC.

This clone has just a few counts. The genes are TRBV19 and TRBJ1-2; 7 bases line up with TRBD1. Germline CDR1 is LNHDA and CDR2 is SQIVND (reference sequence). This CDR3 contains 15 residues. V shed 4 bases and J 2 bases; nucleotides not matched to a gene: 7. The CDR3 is CASSTPRQGNYGYTF. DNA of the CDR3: TGTGCCAGTAGTACGCCCCGACAGGGAAACTATGGCTACACCTTC.

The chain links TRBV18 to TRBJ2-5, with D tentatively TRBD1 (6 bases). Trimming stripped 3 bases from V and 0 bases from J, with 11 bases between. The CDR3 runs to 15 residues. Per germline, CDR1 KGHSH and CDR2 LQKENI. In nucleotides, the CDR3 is TGTGCCAGCTCACCCCGGACAGAGTACCAAGAGACCCAGTACTTC. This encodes CASSPRTEYQETQYF.

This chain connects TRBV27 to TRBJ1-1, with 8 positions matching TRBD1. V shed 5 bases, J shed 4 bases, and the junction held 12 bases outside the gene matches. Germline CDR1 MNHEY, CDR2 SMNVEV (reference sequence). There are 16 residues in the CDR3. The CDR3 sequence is CASSPGTGGHGTEAFF. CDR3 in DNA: TGTGCCAGCAGTCCCGGCACAGGGGGGCATGGCACTGAAGCTTTCTTT.

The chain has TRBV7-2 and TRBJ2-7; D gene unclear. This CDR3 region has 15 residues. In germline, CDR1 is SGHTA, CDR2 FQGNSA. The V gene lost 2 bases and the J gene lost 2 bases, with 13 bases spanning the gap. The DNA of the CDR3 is TGTGCCAGCAGCTTATCGGCAGGCCAGACCTACGAGCAGTACTTC. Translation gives CASSLSAGQTYEQYF.

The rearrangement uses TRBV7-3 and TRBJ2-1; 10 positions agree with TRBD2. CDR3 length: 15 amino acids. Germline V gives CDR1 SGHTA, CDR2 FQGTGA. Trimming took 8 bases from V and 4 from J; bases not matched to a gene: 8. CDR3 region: CASAKSGREYNEQFF. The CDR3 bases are TGTGCCAGCGCAAAGAGCGGGAGGGAGTACAATGAGCAGTTCTTC.

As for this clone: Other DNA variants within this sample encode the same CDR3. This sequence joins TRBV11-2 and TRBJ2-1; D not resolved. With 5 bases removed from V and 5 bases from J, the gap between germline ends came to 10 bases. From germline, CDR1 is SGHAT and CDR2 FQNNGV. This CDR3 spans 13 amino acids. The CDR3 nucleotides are TGTGCCAGCAGCCTCGGTCTGAACAATGAGCAGTTCTTC. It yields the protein CASSLGLNNEQFF.

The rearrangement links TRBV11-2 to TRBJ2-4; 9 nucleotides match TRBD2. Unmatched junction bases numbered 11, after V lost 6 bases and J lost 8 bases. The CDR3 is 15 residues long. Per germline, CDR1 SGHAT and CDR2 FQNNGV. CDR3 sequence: CASRATSGPFDIQYF. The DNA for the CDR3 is TGTGCCAGCAGGGCTACTAGCGGGCCGTTTGACATTCAGTACTTC.

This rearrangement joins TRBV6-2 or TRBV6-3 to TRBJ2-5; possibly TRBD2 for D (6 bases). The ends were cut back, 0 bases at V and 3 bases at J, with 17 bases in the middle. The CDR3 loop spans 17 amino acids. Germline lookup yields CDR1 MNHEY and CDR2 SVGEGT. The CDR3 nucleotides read TGTGCCAGCAGTTACTCGATGAAAGGGACTCAGGAAGAGACCCAGTACTTC. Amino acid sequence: CASSYSMKGTQEETQYF.

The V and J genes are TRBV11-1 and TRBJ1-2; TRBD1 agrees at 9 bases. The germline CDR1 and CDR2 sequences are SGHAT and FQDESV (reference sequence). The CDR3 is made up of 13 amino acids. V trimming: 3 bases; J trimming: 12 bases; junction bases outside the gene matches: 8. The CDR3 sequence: CASSFTGGAIDTF. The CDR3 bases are TGTGCCAGCAGCTTCACAGGGGGCGCGATAGACACCTTC.